A single sample is the source of the 20 T cell receptor beta chains below, sequenced in a study of T-cell reconstitution after alpha-beta-depleted transplantation in children. Construction of the TCRbeta library involved unique molecular identifiers. TCRdb reprocessed the PCR reads with MiXCR, giving one entry per CDR3 protein. The sample contains 490,000 or so distinct CDR3 sequences, around 12% of which appear only once. The specimen was PBMCs from the stem cell graft donor, collected from the stem cell graft. Receptors originate from a human donor who donated a stem cell graft to a child with combined immunodeficiency.

This clonotype was counted a few times. The chain carries TRBV6-1 and TRBJ2-2, with 11 bases aligning to TRBD1. This CDR3 has 16 residues. The ends lost 5 bases at V and 3 bases at J; junction bases unmatched: 5. The germline gives CDR1 MNHNS, CDR2 SASEGT. The CDR3 nucleotides are TGTGCCAGCAGTCCTCGGACAGGGGGCGACACCGGGGAGCTGTTTTTT. This sequence encodes CASSPRTGGDTGELFF.

This clonotype was detected ten times or more. The rearrangement joins TRBV12-3 or TRBV12-4 to TRBJ2-5; D might be TRBD1 or TRBD2, each matching 5 bases. CDR3 length: 13 amino acids. V was trimmed by 5 bases and J by 7 bases, leaving 14 bases between them. The CDR3 DNA reads TGTGCCAGCAGTAGGGGACCTCAGGCGACCCAGTACTTC. Its protein product is CASSRGPQATQYF.

This clonotype was detected a few times. CDR3: CAWSVRYEQFF. CDR3 nucleotides: TGTGCCTGGAGTGTACGGTATGAGCAGTTCTTC. The V call is TRBV30, the J call TRBJ2-1; D is unresolved. The V end lost 0 bases, the J end lost 8 bases, and 5 bases lay between the germline ends. From germline, CDR1 is GTSNPN and CDR2 SVGIG (reference sequence). This CDR3 has 11 amino acids.

This clonotype was recorded at least ten times. V gene TRBV9 combines with J gene TRBJ2-1, with a possible D match to TRBD2 (6 bases). The germline gives CDR1 SGDLS, CDR2 YYNGEE. This CDR3 has 15 residues. Trimming removed 3 bases at V and 0 bases at J, with 10 bases between. CDR3 sequence: CASSARGSSYNEQFF. DNA for the CDR3: TGTGCCAGCAGCGCCCGGGGGAGCTCCTACAATGAGCAGTTCTTC. Full variable domain (remainder filled in from reference TRBV9 and TRBJ2-1): DSGVTQTPKHLITATGQRVTLRCSPRSGDLSVYWYQQSLDQGLQFLIQYYNGEERAKGNILERFSAQQFPDLHSELNLSSLELGDSALYFCASSARGSSYNEQFFGPGTRLTVL.

In its sample, this clonotype was seen a few times. This chain links TRBV7-9 with TRBJ2-1; D gene uncertain. The germline CDR1 and CDR2 sequences are SEHNR and FQNEAQ (reference sequence). Trimming took 0 bases from V and 6 from J, leaving 12 bases between them. The CDR3 is made up of 15 amino acids. CDR3 DNA sequence: TGTGCCAGCAGCTTAGCGCGGTTGGCTAGCAATGAGCAGTTCTTC. Residues: CASSLARLASNEQFF.

J is TRBJ1-2 and V is TRBV27; no firm D call. CDR1 and CDR2 from the germline V gene are MNHEY and SMNVEV (reference sequence). V was trimmed by 5 bases and J by 8 bases, leaving 12 bases between them. This CDR3 is built from 12 residues. CDR3 amino acids: CASSPGLGGYTF. DNA of the CDR3: TGTGCCAGCAGTCCCGGTTTGGGAGGCTACACCTTC.

V and J are TRBV20-1 and TRBJ2-7, with a tentative D call TRBD2 (5 bases). Germline V CDR1 and CDR2: DFQATT, SNEGSKA (reference sequence). Trimming left V 3 bases short and J 3 bases short, with 12 bases between. The CDR3 loop spans 13 amino acids. DNA for the CDR3: TGCAGTGCTAGGAAGGGAGTAGGCTACGAGCAGTACTTC. It codes for CSARKGVGYEQYF.

The sample holds a few counts of this clonotype. The chain carries TRBV20-1 and TRBJ2-1; 7 positions match TRBD2. The ends lost 7 bases at V and 7 bases at J; junction bases unmatched: 7. The CDR3 covers 12 residues. Germline-derived CDR1 and CDR2 are DFQATT and SNEGSKA (reference sequence). CDR3 in DNA: TGCAGTGGCGGGAGCTCTCTGAATGAGCAGTTCTTC. It is translated as CSGGSSLNEQFF.

Only a few counts were recorded for this clonotype. The genes are TRBV6-5 and TRBJ1-1; TRBD1 matches at 8 bases. This CDR3 spans 14 amino acids. J was trimmed by 5 bases and V by 2 bases; bases with no gene match: 4. The germline V gene encodes CDR1 MNHEY and CDR2 SVGAGI. The CDR3 DNA follows: TGTGCCAGCAGTTACCAGGGGGCGGGTACTGAAGCTTTCTTT. It is translated as CASSYQGAGTEAFF.

The sample holds a few counts of this clonotype. This sequence joins TRBV5-1 and TRBJ1-6, with TRBD1 matching over 7 bases. CDR1 SGHRS and CDR2 YFSETQ come from the germline V gene. This CDR3 comprises 14 residues. Germline trimming cut 7 bases from V and 8 bases from J; bases unmatched to any gene: 9. CDR3 residues: CASFLGQGDSPLHF. CDR3 DNA sequence: TGCGCCAGCTTCCTGGGGCAGGGGGATTCACCCCTCCACTTT.

The chain links TRBV7-3 to TRBJ2-3; TRBD1 matches 7 bases. The CDR3 spans 15 residues. The J segment lost 2 bases and the V segment lost 4 bases, leaving 6 bases of the junction unmatched. Germline V gene lookup returns CDR1 SGHTA and CDR2 FQGTGA. CDR3: CASSSQGGLTDTQYF. For the CDR3, the DNA is TGTGCCAGCAGCTCCCAAGGGGGCCTCACAGATACGCAGTATTTT. Combining the CDR3 with reference TRBV7-3 and TRBJ2-3 gives the whole variable domain GAGVSQTPSNKVTEKGKYVELRCDPISGHTALYWYRQSLGQGPEFLIYFQGTGAADDSGLPNDRFFAVRPEGSVSTLKIQRTERGDSAVYLCASSSQGGLTDTQYFGPGTRLTVL.

Only a few counts were recorded for this clonotype. The CDR3 loop is CASTWAPEGTGELFF. In nucleotides, the CDR3 is TGTGCCAGCACCTGGGCTCCCGAGGGCACCGGGGAGCTGTTTTTT. This chain joins TRBV3-1 and TRBJ2-2, with TRBD2 as a possible D gene (5 bases). From germline, CDR1 is LGHDT and CDR2 YNNKEL (reference sequence). Trimming took 7 bases from V and 4 from J, leaving 16 bases between them. This CDR3 region has 15 residues.

This clonotype was seen a handful of times. The chain has TRBV24-1 and TRBJ1-5; no firm D call. The CDR3 has 13 amino acids. V shed 6 bases and J shed 9 bases, with 14 bases lying between them. The germline V gene has CDR1 KGHDR and CDR2 SFDVKD. The CDR3 DNA reads TGTGCCACCAGTCCGGCTCGGATGGGGCCCCAGCATTTT. Translated, it gives CATSPARMGPQHF.

This clonotype was found many times. The CDR3 DNA sequence: TGTGCCATCAATGACAACCAAGAGACCCAGTACTTC. Residues: CAINDNQETQYF. The chain combines TRBV10-3 with TRBJ2-5; no reliable D call. The CDR3 length is 12 residues. Trimming removed 7 bases from V and 0 bases from J, with 6 bases in between. CDR1 is ENHRY, CDR2 SYGVKD, per germline.

The chain is built from TRBV24-1 and TRBJ2-1; tentatively, D is TRBD2 (6 bases). The V and J ends lost 3 bases and 9 bases respectively, with 17 bases between them. CDR3 length: 15 residues. Germline assignment: CDR1 KGHDR and CDR2 SFDVKD. In nucleotides, the CDR3 is TGTGCCACCAGTGATGTTGGGAGGACAAGTGGTGAGCAGTTCTTC. It is translated as CATSDVGRTSGEQFF.

This clonotype was picked up many times. The genes are TRBV29-1 and TRBJ2-7, with D tentatively TRBD2 (6 bases). The CDR3 is 12 residues long. Per germline, CDR1 SQVTM and CDR2 ANQGSEA. Between the trimmed V and J ends, which lost 8 bases and 4 bases, there was a span of 15 bases. The CDR3 loop is CSFRESGYEQYF. The CDR3 bases are TGCAGCTTCCGGGAGTCGGGATACGAGCAGTACTTC.

This clonotype turned up a few times. The chain links TRBV11-1 to TRBJ2-7; TRBD1 aligns across 10 bases. Germline CDR1 is SGHAT and CDR2 is FQDESV (reference sequence). Losses at the gene ends were 4 bases for V and 2 bases for J; bases not matched to a gene: 20. The CDR3 has 20 amino acids. The CDR3 DNA sequence: TGTGCCAGCAGCTCATCACGGGATCCGGGACAGGGGTTCTCGCCCTACGAGCAGTACTTC. This encodes CASSSSRDPGQGFSPYEQYF. Combining the CDR3 with reference TRBV11-1 and TRBJ2-7 gives the whole variable domain EAEVAQSPRYKITEKSQAVAFWCDPISGHATLYWYRQILGQGPELLVQFQDESVVDDSQLPKDRFSAERLKGVDSTLKIQPAELGDSAMYLCASSSSRDPGQGFSPYEQYFGPGTRLTVT.

This clonotype has a count of ten or more. The chain joins TRBV12-3 or TRBV12-4 to TRBJ2-6, with 9 bases lining up with TRBD1. The CDR3 covers 18 residues. The J segment lost 0 bases and the V segment lost 7 bases, leaving 10 bases of the junction unmatched. This CDR3 reads CASTPRDRANSGANVLTF. DNA for the CDR3: TGTGCCAGCACCCCGAGGGACAGGGCCAACTCTGGGGCCAACGTCCTGACTTTC.

This clonotype was observed at least ten times. The chain recombines TRBV5-1 with TRBJ2-1; a possible D gene is TRBD1 (6 bases). Germline CDR1 and CDR2: SGHRS and YFSETQ. V was shortened by 3 bases and J by 4 bases, with 14 bases between the two germline ends. This CDR3 comprises 15 residues. The CDR3 DNA follows: TGCGCCAGCAGCTACACAGGGATAGAGTACAATGAGCAGTTCTTC. It yields the protein CASSYTGIEYNEQFF. The complete variable domain, with remaining parts taken from reference TRBV5-1 and TRBJ2-1, reads KAGVTQTPRYLIKTRGQQVTLSCSPISGHRSVSWYQQTPGQGLQFLFEYFSETQRNKGNFPGRFSGRQFSNSRSEMNVSTLELGDSALYLCASSYTGIEYNEQFFGPGTRLTVL.

This clonotype was picked up a small number of times. V usage is TRBV20-1 and J usage is TRBJ2-7, with D possibly matching TRBD2 (5 bases). This CDR3 has 15 amino acids. Trimming cost V 0 bases and J 0 bases, with 12 bases left between them. CDR1 and CDR2 from the germline V gene are DFQATT and SNEGSKA (reference sequence). The chain's CDR3 is CSARDGGGSSYEQYF. Here the CDR3 DNA reads TGCAGTGCTAGAGATGGCGGTGGGAGCTCCTACGAGCAGTACTTC.